The 32 T cell receptor beta chains below come from one sample, sequenced in a study of T-cell memory formation after mild COVID-19. TCRdb re-called the 5' RACE reads through MiXCR, storing one row per CDR3 protein. The data hold about 430,000 distinct CDR3 sequences, with roughly 18% observed a single time. The sample comprised PBMCs or a T cell subset sorted from them (not recorded which). All receptors come from a man in his late teens or twenties who had mild COVID-19 (a few samples of this study predate the infection). Cell type and time point are not known.

This clonotype was seen more than once but under ten times. This rearrangement joins TRBV10-3 to TRBJ2-5; 11 bases are a match to TRBD2. This CDR3 spans 14 amino acids. CDR1 and CDR2 (germline): ENHRY, SYGVKD. The ends lost 2 bases at V and 4 bases at J; junction bases unmatched: 0. As DNA, the CDR3 is TGTGCCATCAGTGAGACTAGCGGGGGAGAGACCCAGTACTTC. It translates to CAISETSGGETQYF.

The chain links TRBV7-2 to TRBJ2-2; 7 bases map to TRBD1. CDR3 length: 13 amino acids. V lost 5 bases to trimming and J lost 6 bases; unmatched junction nucleotides: 3. In germline, CDR1 is SGHTA, CDR2 FQGNSA. CDR3 nucleotide sequence: TGTGCCAGCAGCATAGACAGGGCCGGGGAGCTGTTTTTT. Translating it yields CASSIDRAGELFF.

V and J are TRBV7-6 and TRBJ2-2; D call uncertain. The CDR3 is 14 amino acids. Per the germline V gene, CDR1 is SGHVS and CDR2 is FNYEAQ. Deletions cut 0 bases from V and 5 bases from J, with 7 bases between. The CDR3 region is CASSLAWGTGELFF. CDR3 DNA sequence: TGTGCCAGCAGCTTAGCTTGGGGAACCGGGGAGCTGTTTTTT. The whole variable domain, filled in from reference TRBV7-6 and TRBJ2-2, reads GAGVSQSPRYKVTKRGQDVALRCDPISGHVSLYWYRQALGQGPEFLTYFNYEAQQDKSGLPNDRFSAERPEGSISTLTIQRTEQRDSAMYRCASSLAWGTGELFFGEGSRLTVL.

This clonotype was counted between two and nine times. The rearrangement links TRBV2 to TRBJ2-4, with TRBD2 matching over 9 bases. V shed 7 bases and J 1 base; nucleotides not matched to a gene: 8. This CDR3 comprises 16 residues. Germline loops: CDR1 SNHLY, CDR2 FYNNEI. The chain's CDR3 is CASKYRTSDAKNIQYF. The DNA of the CDR3 is TGTGCCAGCAAGTACCGGACTAGCGATGCCAAAAACATTCAGTACTTC.

V usage is TRBV5-1 and J usage is TRBJ1-4, with a tentative D call TRBD1 (6 bases). The CDR3 totals 14 residues. Germline V CDR1 and CDR2: SGHRS, YFSETQ. V was cut by 0 bases and J by 8 bases, with 11 bases left in between. CDR3 sequence (DNA): TGCGCCAGCAGCTTGGCGGGGGGCCGGGAAAAACTGTTTTTT. As protein: CASSLAGGREKLFF.

In its sample, this clonotype was seen a few times. The gene calls are TRBV20-1 and TRBJ2-1, with 9 nucleotides matching TRBD2. This CDR3 has 21 residues. The V and J ends lost 1 base and 0 bases, in that order; junction bases with no gene match: 19. From germline, CDR1 is DFQATT and CDR2 SNEGSKA (reference sequence). CDR3 amino acids: CSARVVGSVAGAPSSYNEQFF. CDR3 DNA sequence: TGCAGTGCTAGAGTTGTTGGGTCGGTAGCGGGGGCCCCTAGCTCCTACAATGAGCAGTTCTTC.

This clonotype was counted a few times. This rearrangement joins TRBV5-6 to TRBJ1-4; D may be TRBD1 (5 bases). Germline lookup yields CDR1 SGHDT and CDR2 YYEEEE. Trimming pared 5 bases from V and 7 bases from J, leaving 15 bases between. This CDR3 comprises 14 residues. The DNA for the CDR3 is TGTGCCAGCAGTCTCGTGGGGGAGAGTGAAAAACTGTTTTTT. Residues: CASSLVGESEKLFF. Drawing the rest from reference TRBV5-6 and TRBJ1-4, the complete variable domain is DAGVTQSPTHLIKTRGQQVTLRCSPKSGHDTVSWYQQALGQGPQFIFQYYEEEERQRGNFPDRFSGHQFPNYSSELNVNALLLGDSALYLCASSLVGESEKLFFGSGTQLSVL.

The chain carries TRBV12-3 or TRBV12-4 and TRBJ1-3; D is ambiguous. CDR3 length equals 12 residues. Trimming cost V 7 bases and J 8 bases, with 12 bases left between them. The CDR3 loop reads CASMAVTYTIYF. As DNA, the CDR3 is TGTGCCAGCATGGCAGTCACCTACACCATATATTTT.

This clonotype came up a few times. The chain combines TRBV24-1 with TRBJ2-3, with 10 bases lining up with TRBD1. This CDR3 comprises 18 residues. CDR1 is KGHDR, CDR2 SFDVKD, per germline. The V and J ends lost 4 bases and 0 bases, in that order; junction bases with no gene match: 9. The CDR3 reads CATSDAGTGAKSTDTQYF. The CDR3 DNA reads as TGTGCCACCAGTGACGCCGGGACAGGGGCCAAAAGCACAGATACGCAGTATTTT.

The V call is TRBV10-3, the J call TRBJ1-1; 10 bases agree with TRBD1. The V segment lost 11 bases and the J segment 6 bases; nucleotides outside the gene matches: 12. The CDR3 runs to 14 residues. Germline loops: CDR1 ENHRY, CDR2 SYGVKD. The CDR3 nucleotides are TGTGCCGCCCAGACAGGGGGCGCGGGCGCTGAAGCTTTCTTT. Protein sequence: CAAQTGGAGAEAFF.

This clonotype was found a few times. This chain links TRBV6-2 or TRBV6-3 with TRBJ2-6; D is possibly TRBD2 (5 bases). The germline gives CDR1 MNHEY, CDR2 SVGEGT. V was clipped by 4 bases and J by 1 base, with 11 bases between them. The CDR3 is 16 amino acids. CDR3 protein: CASSFHGDSGANVLTF. The CDR3 nucleotides are TGTGCCAGCAGTTTCCACGGGGATTCTGGGGCCAACGTCCTGACTTTC.

In this sample, this clonotype turned up many times. This sequence joins TRBV4-3 and TRBJ2-4, with 8 bases matching TRBD1. V gave up 0 bases and J gave up 7 bases; unmatched junction bases: 5. The CDR3 loop spans 15 amino acids. Per germline, CDR1 LGHNA and CDR2 YSLEER. CDR3 bases: TGCGCCAGCAGCCAAGACTACAGGGGGGACAACATTCAGTACTTC. Translation: CASSQDYRGDNIQYF.

V is TRBV5-4 and J is TRBJ1-3; D possibly corresponds to TRBD1 (6 bases). The CDR3 sequence is 14 residues long. Trimming stripped 4 bases from V and 4 bases from J, with 12 bases between. Germline V gives CDR1 SGHNT, CDR2 YYREEE (reference sequence). The CDR3 DNA follows: TGTGCCAGCAGCCAAGACAGGCTAGGAAACACCATATATTTT. Translated: CASSQDRLGNTIYF. The entire variable domain, with the rest obtained from reference TRBV5-4 and TRBJ1-3, is as follows: ETGVTQSPTHLIKTRGQQVTLRCSSQSGHNTVSWYQQALGQGPQFIFQYYREEENGRGNFPPRFSGLQFPNYSSELNVNALELDDSALYLCASSQDRLGNTIYFGEGSWLTVV.

This clonotype was seen many times. The chain recombines TRBV7-2 with TRBJ2-7; TRBD2 might be the D (5 bases). The CDR3 totals 12 residues. The V gene's germline CDR1 is SGHTA and CDR2 FQGNSA. V dropped 6 bases and J dropped 3 bases, with 9 bases sitting between them. Written as DNA, the CDR3 is TGTGCCAGCAGGTCAGCGGTCTACGAGCAGTACTTC. It is translated as CASRSAVYEQYF.

The V and J genes are TRBV7-3 and TRBJ2-2; D is ambiguous. Trimming removed 3 bases from V and 1 base from J, with 12 bases in between. The CDR3 spans 16 residues. The germline V gene encodes CDR1 SGHTA and CDR2 FQGTGA. The DNA of the CDR3 is TGTGCCAGCAGCTTTGTGCATACTGGGAACACCGGGGAGCTGTTTTTT. This translates into CASSFVHTGNTGELFF. The entire variable domain, with the rest obtained from reference TRBV7-3 and TRBJ2-2, is as follows: GAGVSQTPSNKVTEKGKYVELRCDPISGHTALYWYRQSLGQGPEFLIYFQGTGAADDSGLPNDRFFAVRPEGSVSTLKIQRTERGDSAVYLCASSFVHTGNTGELFFGEGSRLTVL.

The rearrangement links TRBV6-5 to TRBJ2-7, with 7 nucleotides matching TRBD1. This CDR3 comprises 16 residues. Germline-derived CDR1 and CDR2 are MNHEY and SVGAGI. The V gene end was trimmed by 6 bases and the J gene end by 0 bases; junction bases not matched to a gene: 11. The CDR3 DNA reads as TGTGCCAGCAGCTCCGTTTTTGGGACAGCCTCCTACGAGCAGTACTTC. It yields the protein CASSSVFGTASYEQYF.

The chain recombines TRBV15 with TRBJ1-1, with 8 bases that match TRBD1. V dropped 3 bases and J dropped 5; count of bases not matched to a gene: 11. This CDR3 contains 16 residues. Looked up from germline, CDR1 is LNHNV and CDR2 is YYDKDF (reference sequence). The chain's CDR3 is CATSSRTGTSGTEAFF. Written as DNA, the CDR3 is TGTGCCACCAGCAGTCGGACAGGGACGTCGGGGACTGAAGCTTTCTTT.

Only a few counts were recorded for this clonotype. Written as DNA, the CDR3 is TGTGCCAGCAGCTTCCCCTTGGGGGGGGGCGGCGAGCAGTACTTC. It translates to CASSFPLGGGGEQYF. The chain joins TRBV7-9 to TRBJ2-7; TRBD2 is a possible D gene (7 bases). CDR1 SEHNR and CDR2 FQNEAQ come from the germline V gene (reference sequence). Trimming shortened V by 3 bases and J by 6 bases, and 18 bases separated the two germline ends. CDR3 length: 15 amino acids.

This clonotype was seen more than once but under ten times. This chain links TRBV11-2 with TRBJ2-3; 11 bases agree with TRBD2. The CDR3 consists of 16 residues. CDR1 and CDR2 from the germline V gene are SGHAT and FQNNGV. The V gene end was trimmed by 4 bases and the J gene end by 2 bases; junction bases not matched to a gene: 5. The CDR3 loop reads CASSSTSGAPTDTQYF. The CDR3 region has the DNA TGTGCCAGCAGCTCGACTAGCGGGGCACCCACAGATACGCAGTATTTT.

This clonotype was recorded at least ten times. J is TRBJ2-1 and V is TRBV7-3, with D perhaps TRBD1 (6 bases). Germline V gene lookup returns CDR1 SGHTA and CDR2 FQGTGA. Trimming stripped 5 bases from V and 5 bases from J, with 16 bases between. This CDR3 is built from 15 residues. The CDR3 DNA sequence: TGTGCCAGCAGCAAACAGGGTGGTAGGAACAATGAGCAGTTCTTC. Residues: CASSKQGGRNNEQFF.

CDR3 sequence reads: CSARAGRGVQETQYF. The DNA for the CDR3 is TGCAGTGCTAGAGCGGGGAGGGGGGTCCAAGAGACCCAGTACTTC. This rearrangement joins TRBV20-1 to TRBJ2-5, with D possibly TRBD2 on 7 matching bases. The germline V and J ends were trimmed by 1 base and 1 base, with 13 bases remaining between them. Looked up from germline, CDR1 is DFQATT and CDR2 is SNEGSKA (reference sequence). There are 15 residues in the CDR3.

This clonotype appeared many times. The chain has TRBV5-1 and TRBJ1-1; D uncertain. In germline, CDR1 is SGHRS, CDR2 YFSETQ. This CDR3 contains 15 residues. Deletions cut 1 base from V and 4 bases from J, with 14 bases between. The CDR3 protein is CASSLSPGLSTEAFF. The CDR3 region has the DNA TGCGCCAGCAGCTTGAGTCCGGGGTTAAGCACTGAAGCTTTCTTT. Full variable domain (rest looked up from reference TRBV5-1 and TRBJ1-1): KAGVTQTPRYLIKTRGQQVTLSCSPISGHRSVSWYQQTPGQGLQFLFEYFSETQRNKGNFPGRFSGRQFSNSRSEMNVSTLELGDSALYLCASSLSPGLSTEAFFGQGTRLTVV.

This clonotype appeared a few times. The chain is built from TRBV7-9 and TRBJ2-1; possibly TRBD1 for D (6 bases). The V end lost 5 bases, the J end lost 9 bases, and 11 bases lay between the germline ends. This CDR3 has 12 amino acids. The V gene's germline CDR1 is SEHNR and CDR2 FQNEAQ (reference sequence). The CDR3 DNA reads TGTGCCAGCAGCATCGCAGGGGTTGAGCAGTTCTTC. Translation: CASSIAGVEQFF.

The chain is built from TRBV7-9 and TRBJ1-2, with TRBD1 identical over 11 bases. The CDR3 has 16 residues. The junction had 11 bases not matched to a gene; V was cut back by 5 bases and J by 6 bases. The germline gives CDR1 SEHNR, CDR2 FQNEAQ (reference sequence). The CDR3 DNA reads as TGTGCCAGCAGCCTAGGGACAGGGGGTTTCGGCGATGGCTACACCTTC. As protein: CASSLGTGGFGDGYTF.

The chain is built from TRBV20-1 and TRBJ1-1; perhaps TRBD1 as D (5 bases). Germline loops: CDR1 DFQATT, CDR2 SNEGSKA (reference sequence). CDR3 size: 14 residues. V was pared by 4 bases and J by 1 base, with 13 bases between. Written as DNA, the CDR3 is TGCAGTGCTACTTTTACGAGGGGGAACACTGAAGCTTTCTTT. Its translation: CSATFTRGNTEAFF.

This clonotype was counted a few times. CDR3 DNA sequence: TGTGCCAGTAGTACTCAGCTCCGGGACAGAGTTAATTCACCCCTCCACTTT. This sequence encodes CASSTQLRDRVNSPLHF. This rearrangement joins TRBV19 to TRBJ1-6, with 7 bases that match TRBD1. Germline values: CDR1 LNHDA, CDR2 SQIVND (reference sequence). The CDR3 loop spans 17 amino acids. Trimming took 4 bases from V and 6 from J; bases not matched to a gene: 12. Full variable domain (missing parts from reference TRBV19 and TRBJ1-6): DGGITQSPKYLFRKEGQNVTLSCEQNLNHDAMYWYRQDPGQGLRLIYYSQIVNDFQKGDIAEGYSVSREKKESFPLTVTSAQKNPTAFYLCASSTQLRDRVNSPLHFGNGTRLTVT.

This clonotype was observed a few times. The genes are TRBV3-1 and TRBJ2-3; D may match TRBD1 or TRBD2 (5 bases each). Trimming removed 4 bases from V and 7 bases from J, with 12 bases in between. Germline assignment: CDR1 LGHDT and CDR2 YNNKEL (reference sequence). This CDR3 contains 13 residues. Here the CDR3 DNA reads TGTGCCAGCAGCCGCCGGGACGGATATACGCAGTATTTT. Translating it yields CASSRRDGYTQYF.

This clonotype was counted only a few times. This chain uses TRBV28 with TRBJ2-4; 8 positions match TRBD2. CDR3 size: 17 residues. With V trimmed by 6 bases and J by 2 bases, 12 bases remained unmatched. The V gene's germline CDR1 is MDHEN and CDR2 SYDVKM. The DNA for the CDR3 is TGTGCCAGCAGCCCATGGGAGCGGGGGAAGTCCAAAAACATTCAGTACTTC. Its translation: CASSPWERGKSKNIQYF.

The chain couples TRBV5-6 to TRBJ2-4; D possibly uses TRBD1 or TRBD2 (5 bases each). V gave up 4 bases and J gave up 3 bases, with 17 bases separating them. The CDR3 has 16 residues. CDR1 SGHDT and CDR2 YYEEEE come from the germline V gene. CDR3 sequence reads: CASSPLGVLGKNIQYF. The CDR3 DNA sequence: TGTGCCAGCAGCCCGCTGGGGGTTTTGGGCAAAAACATTCAGTACTTC.

This clonotype was counted between two and nine times. The gene calls are TRBV3-1 and TRBJ2-7; D is undetermined. This CDR3 is built from 15 residues. Germline V gene data show CDR1 as LGHDT and CDR2 as YNNKEL (reference sequence). V gave up 4 bases and J gave up 0 bases, with 13 bases separating them. CDR3 sequence: CASSPTQANSYEQYF. The CDR3 DNA reads TGTGCCAGCAGCCCGACCCAGGCGAACTCCTACGAGCAGTACTTC.

The chain is built from TRBV19 and TRBJ1-5; D gene unclear. The CDR3 contains 13 residues. The germline CDR1 and CDR2 sequences are LNHDA and SQIVND (reference sequence). Trimming cost V 5 bases and J 10 bases, with 15 bases left between them. CDR3 sequence reads: CASSLGLTKPQHF. The CDR3 DNA follows: TGTGCCAGTAGTTTGGGCCTGACCAAACCCCAGCATTTT.

This clonotype has more than one count but fewer than ten. V usage is TRBV12-3 or TRBV12-4 and J usage is TRBJ1-2, with 9 bases identical to TRBD1. The CDR3 spans 12 residues. V shed 8 bases and J 8 bases; nucleotides not matched to a gene: 6. The CDR3 loop is CASSTGGEGYTF. In nucleotides, the CDR3 is TGTGCCAGCTCGACAGGGGGAGAGGGCTACACCTTC.